The rows below give T cell receptor beta chains drawn from one sample of a study of early T cells in non-severe SARS-CoV-2 infection. TCRdb called the 5' RACE reads again in MiXCR, with one record for every CDR3 protein. The profile shows 40,000 to 60,000 distinct CDR3 sequences, about 11% of them singletons. Sequenced sample: whole blood. All receptors derive from an adult who was a healthcare worker with PCR-confirmed SARS-CoV-2 infection or an uninfected control (not recorded which). The CDR3 runs from the conserved cysteine through the conserved F or W. The D gene is left open where the match is weak. Rows may omit the clone size; those that give it use once, few, many or a size class.

J	D	size	V	length	DNA	CDR3
TRBJ2-1	TRBD1	-	TRBV28	15	TGTGCCAGCAAACCGGGACAGGGGACCCCCAATGAGCAGTTCTTC	CASKPGQGTPNEQFF
TRBJ2-2	-	many	TRBV4-1	15	TGCGCCAGCAGCCATTGGCAGGGCAACACCGGGGAGCTGTTTTTT	CASSHWQGNTGELFF
TRBJ1-1	TRBD1	many	TRBV7-2	15	TGTGCCAGCAGCCCCCAGACAGGGAGGGACACTGAAGCTTTCTTT	CASSPQTGRDTEAFF
TRBJ2-2	-	few	TRBV5-1	15	TGCGCCAGCAGCTTGTTAGGCGGGGTCACCGGGGAGCTGTTTTTT	CASSLLGGVTGELFF
TRBJ1-2	-	many	TRBV19	12	TGTGCCAGTAGTCAGGGTATCTATGGCTACACCTTC	CASSQGIYGYTF
TRBJ2-2	-	-	TRBV7-8	13	TGTGCCAGCAGCGCTCCGATCACCGGGGAGCTGTTTTTT	CASSAPITGELFF
TRBJ2-2	-	few	TRBV20-1	17	TGCAGTGCTCACCCACCCCCAGAAGGGGTCAACACCGGGGAGCTGTTTTTT	CSAHPPPEGVNTGELFF
TRBJ2-7	-	many	TRBV2	14	TGTGCCAGCAGGATCGGGCAGGGAACCTACGAGCAGTACTTC	CASRIGQGTYEQYF
TRBJ2-7	-	few	TRBV14	13	TGTGCCAGCAGCCTTATGGGGGGCCACGAGCAGTACTTC	CASSLMGGHEQYF
TRBJ2-1	TRBD2	-	TRBV11-2	14	TGTGCCAGCTACAGCGGGAGCCTAGTCAATGAGCAGTTCTTC	CASYSGSLVNEQFF
TRBJ1-2	-	-	TRBV7-2	12	TGTGCCAGCAGCCCGGGCGGGAGCGGCTACACCTTC	CASSPGGSGYTF
TRBJ2-1	-	-	TRBV6-1	11	TGTGCCAGCAATAATTACAATGAGCAGTTCTTC	CASNNYNEQFF
TRBJ1-1	-	many	TRBV5-4	13	TGTGCCACCAGAGGGGGGTCAGACTCTGAAGCTTTCTTT	CATRGGSDSEAFF
TRBJ2-7	TRBD1	-	TRBV5-4	14	TGTGCCAGCAGCTTTTCACAGGGGATGTACGAGCAGTACTTC	CASSFSQGMYEQYF
TRBJ2-3	TRBD2	few	TRBV27	15	TGTGCCAGCAGTCCGGAGCGGGAGAGGACAGATACGCAGTATTTT	CASSPERERTDTQYF
TRBJ2-1	-	-	TRBV12-3/TRBV12-4	17	TGTGCCAGCAGTCCCCCCAACCACAGGCTAGGGAACAATGAGCAGTTCTTC	CASSPPNHRLGNNEQFF